This T cell receptor (beta chain) was found in a study of T cell responses to AZD1222 COVID-19 vaccine (dated by TCRdb to the early 2020s). About the investigation overall: AZD1222 recipients with second doses at about 4 weeks or about 12 weeks were pooled, because spike-specific TCR depth and breadth did not differ between schedules. A total of approximately 230 trial participants underwent TCR sequencing, of whom some 210 received two doses of AZD1222 and about 26 received two doses of the MenACWY control vaccine. Trial participants were enrolled by age into subgroups of 18-55, 56-69 and 70-plus years, and around 140, 26 and 57 TCR-sequenced participants, respectively, were included in these subgroups.

The CDR3 regions of human TCRbeta chains were analyzed by immunosequencing. The authors' analysis ran thus. Repertoire TCRs were matched against a reference library of SARS-CoV-2-specific TCRs generated with the MIRA antigen-specificity platform. Breadth was defined as the fraction of unique TCRs that were SARS-CoV-2-associated, and depth was defined as the fraction of total T cells that were SARS-CoV-2-associated. Using the MIRA data, each spike-specific TCR was mapped to the spike region that the TCR reacts to and placed in a CD4 or CD8 class. Log10-transformed breadth and depth values were compared by one-way ANOVA with Sidak's multiple comparisons tests. TCRdb took this table from immuneACCESS and kept in-frame rearrangements with V and J called. Such tables lack part of the clones; where checked against another copy, unresolved V genes explain under half of the gap, and the rest is unexplained. D and trimming come from the DNA, and the V and J calls and clone size come from that table. The sample contains some 22,000 clones, roughly 82% of them found a single time. The ten biggest clones cover around 46% of the sample.

Points the paper makes about the study in general: Because no day 14 peak-response samples were available, repertoires were characterized only after the peak T cell response. Spike-specific TCR breadth and depth rose significantly after two AZD1222 doses compared with day 0 and with MenACWY recipients. CD4 TCRs associated with the vaccine covered the entire spike protein, and the dominant responses were in regions 160-218 and 743-854. In the small 56-69-year group, the increase in depth fell short of significance, most likely because of low power. Most participants were white British and females outnumbered males, and the authors suggested that clonal diversity may have been underestimated. Reportedly, close to half of the unique spike-specific TCRs recognized epitopes lying outside the regions that are mutated in the B.1.351 and B.1.1.7 variants. Conclusions about previously exposed vaccinees are limited, since just six AZD1222 recipients were seropositive for SARS-CoV-2 at baseline.

As for this clone: Its antigen target is currently unknown. Base qualities are not at hand, and no much larger clone is one base apart.

The time point label for this specimen denotes: baseline before first vaccination. Vaccinee samples were obtained from the UK trials COV001 and COV002, which included a single-blind randomized controlled phase 2/3 trial of AZD1222 (ChAdOx1 nCoV-19) in healthy adults. Trial participant PBMC samples were collected at day 0 and day 28 after the second dose for TCRbeta chain sequencing. The germline V end is reduced by 3 bases and the J end by 8 bases; junction bases left unmatched: 2. Sequences LNHDA (CDR1) and SQIVND (CDR2) are obtained from the germline V gene (reference sequence). The CDR3 goes from the cysteine to the phenylalanine over 13 residues. Kept here is only the CDR3 DNA, which spans 39 bases and is read in frame from base 1.

The source material was peripheral blood, sampled on day 0 of AZD1222 vaccination. This sequence originates from an adult in good health. Recombination joined TRBV19 with TRBJ2-1; 9 central bases correspond to TRBD2. The nucleotides are TGTGCCAGTAGTATGGCGGGGGGGGATGAGCAGTTCTTC. Translated, it gives CASSMAGGDEQFF.